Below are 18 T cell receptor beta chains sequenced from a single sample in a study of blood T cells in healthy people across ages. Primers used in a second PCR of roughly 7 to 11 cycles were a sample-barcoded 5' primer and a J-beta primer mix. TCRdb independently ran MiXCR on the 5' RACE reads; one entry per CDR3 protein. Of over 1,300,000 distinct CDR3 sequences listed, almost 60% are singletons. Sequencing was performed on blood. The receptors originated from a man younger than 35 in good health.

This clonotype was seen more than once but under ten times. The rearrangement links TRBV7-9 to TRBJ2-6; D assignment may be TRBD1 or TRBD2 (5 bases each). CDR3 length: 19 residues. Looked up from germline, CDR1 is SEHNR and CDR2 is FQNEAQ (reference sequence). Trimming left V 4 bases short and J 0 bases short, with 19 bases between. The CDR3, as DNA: TGTGCCAGCAGCTCGGGACGCAGGGATCATAGCTCTGGGGCCAACGTCCTGACTTTC. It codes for CASSSGRRDHSSGANVLTF.

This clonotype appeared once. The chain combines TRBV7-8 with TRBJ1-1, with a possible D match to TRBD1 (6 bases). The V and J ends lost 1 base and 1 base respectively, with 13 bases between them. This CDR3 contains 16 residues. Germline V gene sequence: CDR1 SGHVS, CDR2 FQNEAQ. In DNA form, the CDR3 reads TGTGCCAGCAGCTTAGTACAGGGCGCGAAGAACACTGAAGCTTTCTTT. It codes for CASSLVQGAKNTEAFF.

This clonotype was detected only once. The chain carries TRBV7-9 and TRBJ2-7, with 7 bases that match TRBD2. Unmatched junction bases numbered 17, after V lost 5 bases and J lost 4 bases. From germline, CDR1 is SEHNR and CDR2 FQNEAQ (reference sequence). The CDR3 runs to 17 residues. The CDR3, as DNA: TGTGCCAGCAGCGTTCGAGGTGGCGGGAGCGAATGGTACGAGCAGTACTTC. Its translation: CASSVRGGGSEWYEQYF.

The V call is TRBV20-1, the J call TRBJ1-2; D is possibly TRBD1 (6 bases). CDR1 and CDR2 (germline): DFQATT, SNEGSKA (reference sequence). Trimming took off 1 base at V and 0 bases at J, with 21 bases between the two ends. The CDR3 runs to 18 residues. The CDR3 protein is CSARAQGGSWEANYGYTF. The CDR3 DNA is TGCAGTGCTAGAGCGCAAGGGGGTAGCTGGGAGGCTAACTATGGCTACACCTTC.

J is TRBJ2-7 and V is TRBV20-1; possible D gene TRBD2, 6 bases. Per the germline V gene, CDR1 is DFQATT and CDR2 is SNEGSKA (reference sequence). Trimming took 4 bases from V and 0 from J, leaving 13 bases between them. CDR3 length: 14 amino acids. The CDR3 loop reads CSAKLAIVSYEQYF. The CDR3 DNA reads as TGCAGTGCTAAACTAGCTATTGTCTCCTACGAGCAGTACTTC.

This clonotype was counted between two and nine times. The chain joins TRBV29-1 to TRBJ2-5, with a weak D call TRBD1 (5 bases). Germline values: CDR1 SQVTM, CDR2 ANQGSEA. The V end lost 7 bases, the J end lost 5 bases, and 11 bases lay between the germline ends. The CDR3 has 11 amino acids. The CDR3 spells CSGQGRETQYF. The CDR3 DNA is TGCAGCGGCCAGGGTCGGGAGACCCAGTACTTC. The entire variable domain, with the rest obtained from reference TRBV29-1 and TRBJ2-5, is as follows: SAVISQKPSRDICQRGTSLTIQCQVDSQVTMMFWYRQQPGQSLTLIATANQGSEATYESGFVIDKFPISRPNLTFSTLTVSNMSPEDSSIYLCSGQGRETQYFGPGTRLLVL.

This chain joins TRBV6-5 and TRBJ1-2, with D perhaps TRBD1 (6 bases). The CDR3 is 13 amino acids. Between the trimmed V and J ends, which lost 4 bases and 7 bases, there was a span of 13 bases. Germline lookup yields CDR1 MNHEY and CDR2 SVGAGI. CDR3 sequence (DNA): TGTGCCAGCAGTTTAAACAGGGCGGGTGGCTACACCTTC. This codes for CASSLNRAGGYTF.

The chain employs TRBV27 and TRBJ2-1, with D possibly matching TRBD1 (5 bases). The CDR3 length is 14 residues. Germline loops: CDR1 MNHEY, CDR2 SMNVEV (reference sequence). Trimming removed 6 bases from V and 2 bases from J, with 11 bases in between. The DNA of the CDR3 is TGTGCCAGCAGCCGGACACCGGCCTACAATGAGCAGTTCTTC. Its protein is CASSRTPAYNEQFF.

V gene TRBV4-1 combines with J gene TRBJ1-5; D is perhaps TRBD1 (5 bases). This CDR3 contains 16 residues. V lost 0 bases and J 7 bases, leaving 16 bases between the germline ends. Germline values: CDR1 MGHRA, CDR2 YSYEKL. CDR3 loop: CASSQEGWGTGQPQHF. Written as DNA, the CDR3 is TGCGCCAGCAGCCAAGAAGGTTGGGGAACAGGCCAGCCCCAGCATTTT.

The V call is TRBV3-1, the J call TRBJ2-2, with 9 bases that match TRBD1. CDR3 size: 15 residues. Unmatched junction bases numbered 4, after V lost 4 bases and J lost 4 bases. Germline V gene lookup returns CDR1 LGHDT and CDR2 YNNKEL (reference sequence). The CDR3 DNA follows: TGTGCCAGCAGCCTAAGACAGGGGGTCACCGGGGAGCTGTTTTTT. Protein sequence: CASSLRQGVTGELFF. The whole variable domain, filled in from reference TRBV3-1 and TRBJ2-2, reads DTAVSQTPKYLVTQMGNDKSIKCEQNLGHDTMYWYKQDSKKFLKIMFSYNNKELIINETVPNRFSPKSPDKAHLNLHINSLELGDSAVYFCASSLRQGVTGELFFGEGSRLTVL.

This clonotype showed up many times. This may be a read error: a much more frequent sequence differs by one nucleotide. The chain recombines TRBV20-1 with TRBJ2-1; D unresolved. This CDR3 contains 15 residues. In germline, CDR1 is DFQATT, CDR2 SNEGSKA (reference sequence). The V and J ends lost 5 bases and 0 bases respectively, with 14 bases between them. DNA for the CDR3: TGCAGTGCTCCCAGTGTTTACAGCTCCTACAATGAGCAGTTCTTC. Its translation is CSAPSVYSSYNEQFF.

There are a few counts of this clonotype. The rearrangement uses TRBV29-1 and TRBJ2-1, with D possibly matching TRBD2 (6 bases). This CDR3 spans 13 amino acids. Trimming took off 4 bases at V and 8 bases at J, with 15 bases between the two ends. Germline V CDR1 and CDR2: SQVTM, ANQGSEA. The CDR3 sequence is CSVAAGSRDEQFF. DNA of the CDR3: TGCAGCGTTGCTGCGGGAAGCAGGGATGAGCAGTTCTTC.

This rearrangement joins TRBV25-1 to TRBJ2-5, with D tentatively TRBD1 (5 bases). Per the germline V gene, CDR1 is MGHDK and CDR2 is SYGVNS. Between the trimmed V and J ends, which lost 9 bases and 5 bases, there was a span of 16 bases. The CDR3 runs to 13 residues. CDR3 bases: TGTGCCAGTGGCCAGGGCGGTAGGGAGACCCAGTACTTC. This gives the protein CASGQGGRETQYF.

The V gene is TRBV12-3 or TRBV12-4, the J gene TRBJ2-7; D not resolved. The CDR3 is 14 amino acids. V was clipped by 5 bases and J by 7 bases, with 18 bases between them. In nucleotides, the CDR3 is TGTGCCAGCAGTGTAGAGGTGGCCCTGTGGGAGCAGTACTTC. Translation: CASSVEVALWEQYF.

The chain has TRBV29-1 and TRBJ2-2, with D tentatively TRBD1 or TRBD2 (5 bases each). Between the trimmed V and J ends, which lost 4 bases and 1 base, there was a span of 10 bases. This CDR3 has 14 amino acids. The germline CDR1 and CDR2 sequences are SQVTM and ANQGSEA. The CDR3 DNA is TGCAGCGTTGTGCTGGGGGAGAACACCGGGGAGCTGTTTTTT. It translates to CSVVLGENTGELFF.

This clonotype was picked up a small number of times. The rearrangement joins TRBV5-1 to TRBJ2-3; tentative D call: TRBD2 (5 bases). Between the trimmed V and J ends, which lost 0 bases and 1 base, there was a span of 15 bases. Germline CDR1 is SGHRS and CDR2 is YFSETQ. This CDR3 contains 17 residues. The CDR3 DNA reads TGCGCCAGCAGCTTGGAGATAGCGCGACGAGGCACAGATACGCAGTATTTT. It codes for CASSLEIARRGTDTQYF.

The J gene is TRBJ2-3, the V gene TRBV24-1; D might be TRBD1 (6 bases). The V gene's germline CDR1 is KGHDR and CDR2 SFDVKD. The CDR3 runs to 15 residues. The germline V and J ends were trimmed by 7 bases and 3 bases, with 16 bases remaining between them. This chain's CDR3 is CATRRGWGETDTQYF. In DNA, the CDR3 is TGTGCCACCAGGAGGGGGTGGGGAGAAACAGATACGCAGTATTTT.

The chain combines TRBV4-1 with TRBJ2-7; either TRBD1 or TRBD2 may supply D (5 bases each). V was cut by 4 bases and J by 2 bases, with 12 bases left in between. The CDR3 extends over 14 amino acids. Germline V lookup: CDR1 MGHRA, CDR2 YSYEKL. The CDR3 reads CASSRGSGAYEQYF. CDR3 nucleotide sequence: TGCGCCAGCAGCCGGGGGTCAGGCGCCTACGAGCAGTACTTC.